The T cell receptor (beta chain) described here comes from a study of T-cell reconstitution after alpha-beta-depleted transplantation in children. A few counts support this clonotype. This CDR3 has 14 amino acids. V was clipped by 4 bases and J by 3 bases, with 14 bases between them. Germline CDR1 and CDR2: SGDLS and YYNGEE. Preparation of the TCRbeta library involved a method that used unique molecular identifiers. TCRdb redid the calling of the PCR reads with MiXCR, one entry per CDR3 protein. The sample has hundreds of thousands of distinct CDR3 sequences, around 12% seen once; the top ten hold roughly 0.84%.

The starting material was PBMCs, obtained before TCRalphabeta/CD19-depleted stem cell transplant. The source of this sequence is a girl under 10 years old with congenital amegakaryocytic thrombocytopenia, due to receive a stem cell transplant. This chain uses TRBV9 with TRBJ2-7; TRBD2 might be the D (6 bases). The CDR3 loop reads CASSRDSGFYEQYF. DNA of the CDR3: TGTGCCAGCAGCCGGGACTCGGGGTTCTACGAGCAGTACTTC.